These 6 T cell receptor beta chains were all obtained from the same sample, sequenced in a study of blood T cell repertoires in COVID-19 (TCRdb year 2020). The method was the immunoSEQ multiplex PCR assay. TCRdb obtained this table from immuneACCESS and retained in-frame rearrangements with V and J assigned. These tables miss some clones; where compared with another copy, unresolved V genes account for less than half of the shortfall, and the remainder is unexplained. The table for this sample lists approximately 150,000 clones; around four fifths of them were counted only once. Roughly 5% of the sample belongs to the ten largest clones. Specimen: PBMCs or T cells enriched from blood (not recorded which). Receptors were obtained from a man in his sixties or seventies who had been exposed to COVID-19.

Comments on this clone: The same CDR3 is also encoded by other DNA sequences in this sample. CDR3 loop: CASSLGQSNQPQHF. CDR3 nucleotides: TGTGCCAGCAGCTTAGGACAGAGCAATCAGCCCCAGCATTTT. The chain carries TRBV7-2 and TRBJ1-5; a weak D match, TRBD1 (5 bases). Germline lookup yields CDR1 SGHTA and CDR2 FQGNSA. CDR3 length equals 14 residues. Trimming left V 1 base short and J 1 base short, with 5 bases between.

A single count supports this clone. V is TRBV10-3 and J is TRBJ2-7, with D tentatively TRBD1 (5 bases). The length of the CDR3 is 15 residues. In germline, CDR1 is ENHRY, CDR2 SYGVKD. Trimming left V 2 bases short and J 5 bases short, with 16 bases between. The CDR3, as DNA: TGTGCCATCAGTGAGGCCATCCAGGGTGGGGACGAGCAGTACTTC. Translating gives CAISEAIQGGDEQYF.

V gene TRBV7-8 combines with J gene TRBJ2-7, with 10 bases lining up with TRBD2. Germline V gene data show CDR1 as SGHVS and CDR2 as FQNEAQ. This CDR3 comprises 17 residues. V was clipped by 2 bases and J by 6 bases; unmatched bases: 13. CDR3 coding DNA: TGTGCCAGCAGCTTATTATCCAGCGGGGGGGCGGTAGGCGAGCAGTACTTC. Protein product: CASSLLSSGGAVGEQYF.

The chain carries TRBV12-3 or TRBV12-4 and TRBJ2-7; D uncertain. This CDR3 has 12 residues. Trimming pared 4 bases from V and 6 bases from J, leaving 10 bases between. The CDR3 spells CASSSVTSEQYF. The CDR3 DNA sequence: TGTGCCAGCAGTTCCGTCACATCCGAGCAGTACTTC.

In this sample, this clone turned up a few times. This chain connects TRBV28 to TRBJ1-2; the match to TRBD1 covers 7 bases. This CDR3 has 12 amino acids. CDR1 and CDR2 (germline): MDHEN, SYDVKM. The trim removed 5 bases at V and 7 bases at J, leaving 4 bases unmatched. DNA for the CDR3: TGTGCCAGCAGTCGAGGGGGCGTTGGCTACACCTTC. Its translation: CASSRGGVGYTF.

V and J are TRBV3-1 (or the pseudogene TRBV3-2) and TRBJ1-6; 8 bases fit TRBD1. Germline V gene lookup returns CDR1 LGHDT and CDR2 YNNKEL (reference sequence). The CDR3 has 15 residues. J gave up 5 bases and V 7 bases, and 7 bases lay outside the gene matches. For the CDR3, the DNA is TGTGCCAGCACCGGAGGGACAGGCGATAATTCACCCCTCCACTTT. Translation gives CASTGGTGDNSPLHF.